Below, 14 T cell receptor beta chains from the same sample are listed, as sequenced in a study of Ad26.COV2.S vaccination and SARS-CoV-2 variants. Treatment noted: roughly 18 received Ad26.COV2.S at low or high dose, single or two shots; roughly five received placebo; per-sample allocation not given. Following the first vaccine or placebo injection, samples were taken on day 63. Repertoires were generated with immunoSEQ multiplex PCR, while TCRdb's copy carries only in-frame clones and drops some. The data hold around 300,000 clones, with roughly 90% observed a single time. The source material was peripheral blood, sampled in a trial of Ad26.COV2.S vaccine versus placebo. These receptors all come from a person aged 18 to 59 who received the Ad26.COV2.S COVID-19 vaccine or a placebo.

CDR3 protein: CASSPTTWWGTETQYF. The CDR3 DNA reads TGTGCCAGCAGCCCGACGACCTGGTGGGGAACAGAGACCCAGTACTTC. The chain employs TRBV7-2 and TRBJ2-5, with D uncertain. The germline CDR1 and CDR2 sequences are SGHTA and FQGNSA. With 5 bases removed from V and 4 bases from J, the gap between germline ends came to 20 bases. This CDR3 comprises 16 residues.

The V call is TRBV14, the J call TRBJ2-7; D gene uncertain. Germline V CDR1 and CDR2: SGHDN, FVKESK. The CDR3 has 14 residues. Trimming cost V 4 bases and J 6 bases, with 16 bases left between them. CDR3 region: CASSPQGPYREQYF. Here the CDR3 DNA reads TGTGCCAGCAGCCCACAAGGTCCCTATCGCGAGCAGTACTTC.

The count of this clone is one. V usage is TRBV11-2 and J usage is TRBJ1-1; 9 bases map to TRBD1. V trimming: 3 bases; J trimming: 3 bases; junction bases outside the gene matches: 11. CDR3 length: 17 residues. Per germline, CDR1 SGHAT and CDR2 FQNNGV. The CDR3 bases are TGTGCCAGCAGCTTGGGGACAGGGTTTTTAATGGACACTGAAGCTTTCTTT. Translating it yields CASSLGTGFLMDTEAFF.

The table lists this clone with a count of one. The CDR3 reads CASSLTASNQPQHF. In DNA form, the CDR3 reads TGTGCCAGCAGCTTAACAGCTAGCAATCAGCCCCAGCATTTT. This sequence joins TRBV7-9 and TRBJ1-5; D gene uncertain. V was cut by 2 bases and J by 0 bases, with 5 bases left in between. The CDR3 sequence is 14 residues long. Germline CDR1 and CDR2: SEHNR and FQNEAQ (reference sequence).

The chain is built from TRBV2 and TRBJ2-2; a weak D match, TRBD1 (6 bases). The CDR3 is 16 amino acids. Trimming pared 5 bases from V and 0 bases from J, leaving 13 bases between. The germline CDR1 and CDR2 sequences are SNHLY and FYNNEI. The CDR3 loop reads CASSLPGHTNTGELFF. The CDR3 nucleotides are TGTGCCAGCAGTCTCCCGGGACATACGAACACCGGGGAGCTGTTTTTT.

This chain links TRBV6-5 with TRBJ2-7, with TRBD1 matching over 8 bases. CDR1 and CDR2 (germline): MNHEY, SVGAGI. This CDR3 has 14 residues. V lost 6 bases, J lost 3 bases, and 7 bases stayed unmatched. The CDR3 spells CASSSQGAIYEQYV. The CDR3 bases are TGTGCCAGCAGCTCCCAGGGGGCTATCTACGAGCAGTACGTC.

The V gene is TRBV6-5, the J gene TRBJ2-2; 7 nucleotides match TRBD2. In germline, CDR1 is MNHEY, CDR2 SVGAGI. The CDR3 is made up of 15 amino acids. V was clipped by 7 bases and J by 0 bases; unmatched bases: 5. CDR3 nucleotides: TGTGCCAGCACCCGGGGGGACTCGAACACCGGGGAGCTGTTTTTT. It is translated as CASTRGDSNTGELFF.

V usage is TRBV27 and J usage is TRBJ2-5; D may be TRBD1 (6 bases). Germline CDR1 and CDR2: MNHEY and SMNVEV (reference sequence). This CDR3 has 15 residues. V was pared by 5 bases and J by 2 bases, with 15 bases between. CDR3 in DNA: TGTGCCAGCAGTACAGGGACCGGGAAACAAGAGACCCAGTACTTC. Translated, it gives CASSTGTGKQETQYF.

The DNA for the CDR3 is TGTGCCAGTAGTATGCGGGACAGGGTGGACGAGCAGTACTTC. It encodes CASSMRDRVDEQYF. The genes are TRBV19 and TRBJ2-7; 9 positions agree with TRBD1. CDR3 length: 14 residues. J gave up 5 bases and V 3 bases, and 5 bases lay outside the gene matches. CDR1 is LNHDA and CDR2 is SQIVND in the germline V gene (reference sequence).

The table lists this clone with a few counts. In DNA form, the CDR3 reads TGTGCCAGCAGCCTGGACAATTCACCCCTCCACTTT. This codes for CASSLDNSPLHF. This chain uses TRBV9 with TRBJ1-6; D is uncertain. Trimming stripped 4 bases from V and 7 bases from J, with 6 bases between. Germline V gene lookup returns CDR1 SGDLS and CDR2 YYNGEE. The CDR3 extends over 12 amino acids.

The chain links TRBV7-2 to TRBJ2-1; 9 nucleotides agree with TRBD2. The CDR3 has 14 residues. The junction had 2 bases not matched to a gene; V was cut back by 4 bases and J by 4 bases. Per the germline V gene, CDR1 is SGHTA and CDR2 is FQGNSA. DNA of the CDR3: TGTGCCAGCAGCTACGCGGGGGGGTACAATGAGCAGTTCTTC. This encodes CASSYAGGYNEQFF.

This sequence joins TRBV18 and TRBJ2-1; 15 nucleotides match TRBD2. The CDR3 is made up of 20 amino acids. V shed 0 bases and J 3 bases; nucleotides not matched to a gene: 9. The V gene's germline CDR1 is KGHSH and CDR2 LQKENI. Here the CDR3 reads CASSPPGTSGRSLVYNEQFF. CDR3 bases: TGTGCCAGCTCACCACCCGGGACTAGCGGGAGGAGTTTAGTCTACAATGAGCAGTTCTTC.

J is TRBJ1-2 and V is TRBV6-5, with D possibly being TRBD1 (5 bases). The CDR3 has 16 amino acids. V lost 2 bases and J 4 bases, leaving 17 bases between the germline ends. Per germline, CDR1 MNHEY and CDR2 SVGAGI. In DNA form, the CDR3 reads TGTGCCAGCAGTTACAGTTTGCCAGGGAGAGGCTATGGCTACACCTTC. Amino acid sequence: CASSYSLPGRGYGYTF.

The chain couples TRBV7-2 to TRBJ1-2; D call uncertain. V shed 4 bases and J shed 7 bases, with 13 bases lying between them. The CDR3 is 13 residues long. Germline V gives CDR1 SGHTA, CDR2 FQGNSA. CDR3 protein: CASSSISEVGYTF. CDR3 coding DNA: TGTGCCAGCAGCTCCATCTCCGAGGTTGGCTACACCTTC.